This T cell receptor beta chain was identified in a study of radiation and T cells in renal cell carcinoma. Turning to the study itself: Nephrectomy followed 15 Gy stereotactic body radiation by 4 weeks. Overall study findings and caveats: Top tumor clonotypes rose in blood 2 weeks post-radiation, then contracted. Pretreatment tumor biopsies were lacking, so baseline clonotypes are unknown.

The germline CDR1 and CDR2 sequences are MNHNY and SVGAGI (reference sequence). J lost 3 bases, V lost 2 bases, and 4 bases had no gene match. CDR3 size: 16 residues. Regarding this clone: Its antigen is not known.

Some clones are missing from TCRdb's copy, which holds only in-frame ones; the method was immunoSEQ multiplex PCR. The profile shows 40,000 to 50,000 clones, 65% to 90% of them singletons. Time point described: baseline pretreatment blood. Sample treatment: 15 Gy SBRT to primary tumor, nephrectomy 4 weeks later. This receptor was taken from a woman in her sixties or seventies with renal cell carcinoma. The material sequenced was blood, taken from a patient whose treatment included radiotherapy and nephrectomy. This sequence joins TRBV6-6 and TRBJ2-2, with 9 bases identical to TRBD2. This CDR3 reads CASSYGSGGYTGELFF. The CDR3 coding sequence is TGTGCCAGCAGTTACGGTAGCGGGGGTTACACCGGGGAGCTGTTTTTT.